A single TCR beta chain is shown here with its context. This CDR3 has 15 residues. Deletions cut 0 bases from V and 6 bases from J, with 12 bases between. Germline V gene lookup returns CDR1 SGHNT and CDR2 YYREEE (reference sequence). Profiled with immunoSEQ multiplex PCR; TCRdb holds only in-frame clones, not every one. The sample yields under 200,000 clones, approximately 80% seen once. The data originate from a study of blood T cell repertoires in COVID-19. The source is a human donor in a cohort sampled during active COVID-19. Sequencing was performed on peripheral blood. The rearrangement uses TRBV5-4 and TRBJ1-4; the D gene is possibly TRBD1 (5 bases). The DNA for the CDR3 is TGTGCCAGCAGCTTGGATACAGCCAGGGATGAAAAACTGTTTTTT. Its translation is CASSLDTARDEKLFF.